A single sample gave rise to the 27 T cell receptor beta chains below, sequenced in a study of blood T cell repertoires in COVID-19. Profiling relied on immunoSEQ multiplex PCR, and the TCRdb table lists in-frame clones only, not all of them. The table lists 110,000 or so clones, 85% to 90% of them singletons. Sequenced: peripheral blood. Receptors originate from a human donor in a cohort sampled during active COVID-19.

V and J are TRBV18 and TRBJ2-1; the match to TRBD2 covers 14 bases. The CDR3 totals 16 residues. Germline CDR1 KGHSH, CDR2 LQKENI. With 3 bases clipped from V and 6 bases from J, the junction kept 4 bases outside the gene matches. The CDR3 region has the DNA TGTGCCAGCTCACCGGCCGGGACTAGCGGGGGCAATGAGCAGTTCTTC. Amino acids: CASSPAGTSGGNEQFF.

The genes are TRBV28 and TRBJ1-5; 9 bases match TRBD1. The germline CDR1 and CDR2 sequences are MDHEN and SYDVKM. The length of the CDR3 is 15 residues. Losses at the gene ends were 4 bases for V and 5 bases for J; bases not matched to a gene: 6. The CDR3 reads CASSSSGTGYQPQHF. In DNA, the CDR3 is TGTGCCAGCAGTTCTTCCGGGACAGGGTATCAGCCCCAGCATTTT.

This chain connects TRBV6-5 to TRBJ1-5; TRBD1 might be the D (5 bases). The CDR3 runs 14 residues. V was trimmed by 8 bases and J by 4 bases, leaving 15 bases between them. Germline assignment: CDR1 MNHEY and CDR2 SVGAGI. The CDR3 DNA is TGTGCCAGCCGAGTGCGGGACTGGAATCAGCCCCAGCATTTT. This gives the protein CASRVRDWNQPQHF.

The V and J genes are TRBV3-1 (or the pseudogene TRBV3-2) and TRBJ2-5; D remains ambiguous. Germline lookup yields CDR1 LGHDT and CDR2 YNNKEL (reference sequence). The V end was cut by 1 base, the J end by 5 bases, with 8 bases between. The CDR3 is 13 residues long. The CDR3 here is CASSQVARETQYF. The CDR3 DNA follows: TGTGCCAGCAGCCAAGTAGCCCGGGAGACCCAGTACTTC.

The chain joins TRBV5-1 to TRBJ1-1; 9 bases match TRBD1. This CDR3 has 16 residues. Germline V gives CDR1 SGHRS, CDR2 YFSETQ. The ends lost 4 bases at V and 6 bases at J; junction bases unmatched: 13. The CDR3 sequence: CASSLRTGEGRSEAFF. Here the CDR3 DNA reads TGCGCCAGCAGCCTACGGACAGGGGAGGGGAGGTCTGAAGCTTTCTTT.

The chain carries TRBV7-9 and TRBJ2-7, with 9 bases that match TRBD1. V was clipped by 6 bases and J by 0 bases; unmatched bases: 6. In germline, CDR1 is SEHNR, CDR2 FQNEAQ (reference sequence). This CDR3 is built from 15 residues. CDR3 sequence (DNA): TGTGCCAGCAGTTCCGGACAGGGGAGCTCCTACGAGCAGTACTTC. It encodes CASSSGQGSSYEQYF.

This clone has only one observation. This chain joins TRBV12-5 and TRBJ2-7; TRBD1 matches 9 bases. Germline V gene data show CDR1 as LGHNT and CDR2 as FRNRAP. V trimming: 2 bases; J trimming: 3 bases; junction bases outside the gene matches: 5. The CDR3 runs to 15 residues. The CDR3: CASGLPTGGGYEQYF. CDR3 coding DNA: TGTGCTAGTGGTTTGCCCACAGGGGGCGGCTACGAGCAGTACTTC.

The chain carries TRBV28 and TRBJ2-7; the match to TRBD2 covers 10 bases. The germline gives CDR1 MDHEN, CDR2 SYDVKM. J lost 3 bases, V lost 4 bases, and 12 bases had no gene match. The length of the CDR3 is 17 residues. CDR3 nucleotide sequence: TGTGCCAGCAGTTCTAGACTCCCCCTAGCGGGAGACTACGAGCAGTACTTC. Translated, it gives CASSSRLPLAGDYEQYF.

The rearrangement uses TRBV5-4 and TRBJ2-3, with 8 bases aligning to TRBD2. Trimming cost V 5 bases and J 4 bases; bases outside gene matches: 6. The CDR3 spans 14 residues. The germline V gene has CDR1 SGHNT and CDR2 YYREEE (reference sequence). The chain's CDR3 is CASSSGGGSDTQYF. The CDR3 DNA is TGTGCCAGCAGTTCCGGGGGGGGGTCAGATACGCAGTATTTT.

The chain carries TRBV9 and TRBJ2-4; 8 positions agree with TRBD1. Germline V gives CDR1 SGDLS, CDR2 YYNGEE. The CDR3 is made up of 18 amino acids. V lost 4 bases to trimming and J lost 2 bases; unmatched junction nucleotides: 14. The chain's CDR3 is CASSYWDRRTTPKNIQYF. The CDR3 DNA reads as TGTGCCAGCAGCTACTGGGACAGGAGGACTACCCCCAAAAACATTCAGTACTTC.

The V call is TRBV19, the J call TRBJ2-2, with D possibly being TRBD1 (6 bases). From germline, CDR1 is LNHDA and CDR2 SQIVND (reference sequence). The germline V and J ends were trimmed by 8 bases and 4 bases, with 14 bases remaining between them. The CDR3 is 14 amino acids. The CDR3 loop reads CASSIQGITGELFF. The CDR3 coding sequence is TGTGCCAGTTCGATTCAGGGGATCACCGGGGAGCTGTTTTTT. Full variable domain (rest looked up from reference TRBV19 and TRBJ2-2): DGGITQSPKYLFRKEGQNVTLSCEQNLNHDAMYWYRQDPGQGLRLIYYSQIVNDFQKGDIAEGYSVSREKKESFPLTVTSAQKNPTAFYLCASSIQGITGELFFGEGSRLTVL.

This chain uses TRBV28 with TRBJ2-6, with a possible D match to TRBD1 (6 bases). CDR1 and CDR2 from the germline V gene are MDHEN and SYDVKM. Trimming took 5 bases from V and 0 from J, leaving 14 bases between them. The CDR3 length is 17 residues. The CDR3 bases are TGTGCCAGCAGTCGACCACAGGGAAACTCTGGGGCCAACGTCCTGACTTTC. Protein sequence: CASSRPQGNSGANVLTF.

V usage is TRBV9 and J usage is TRBJ2-6; 7 nucleotides match TRBD1. Per the germline V gene, CDR1 is SGDLS and CDR2 is YYNGEE. J lost 0 bases, V lost 6 bases, and 9 bases had no gene match. CDR3 length: 17 amino acids. CDR3 coding DNA: TGTGCCAGCAATTCGACAGGGATAATCTCTGGGGCCAACGTCCTGACTTTC. It codes for CASNSTGIISGANVLTF.

The rearrangement joins TRBV7-2 to TRBJ1-2; D gene uncertain. Germline V lookup: CDR1 SGHTA, CDR2 FQGNSA. Trimming took off 4 bases at V and 4 bases at J, with 13 bases between the two ends. The CDR3 contains 14 residues. CDR3 sequence: CASSSGTGFYGYTF. Written as DNA, the CDR3 is TGTGCCAGCAGCTCCGGAACGGGGTTCTATGGCTACACCTTC.

This sequence joins TRBV3-1 (or the pseudogene TRBV3-2) and TRBJ2-3; weak D call: TRBD1 (7 bases). CDR3 length equals 17 residues. Between the trimmed V and J ends, which lost 1 base and 1 base, there was a span of 15 bases. Germline V CDR1 and CDR2: LGHDT, YNNKEL (reference sequence). The CDR3 bases are TGTGCCAGCAGCCAAGTAGGAGGGGGCCGCGGCACAGATACGCAGTATTTT. It translates to CASSQVGGGRGTDTQYF.

The genes are TRBV11-3 and TRBJ1-1, with TRBD1 as a possible D gene (5 bases). This CDR3 contains 14 residues. Germline V gives CDR1 SGHNT, CDR2 YENEEA. Trimming took off 4 bases at V and 3 bases at J, with 12 bases between the two ends. The CDR3 sequence is CASSSQGGDTEAFF. The CDR3 coding sequence is TGTGCCAGCAGCTCTCAGGGAGGGGACACTGAAGCTTTCTTT. The variable domain in full, completed from reference TRBV11-3 and TRBJ1-1, reads EAGVVQSPRYKIIEKKQPVAFWCNPISGHNTLYWYLQNLGQGPELLIRYENEEAVDDSQLPKDRFSAERLKGVDSTLKIQPAELGDSAVYLCASSSQGGDTEAFFGQGTRLTVV.

The chain recombines TRBV29-1 with TRBJ2-1; TRBD2 matches 10 bases. CDR3 size: 14 residues. Germline V gene sequence: CDR1 SQVTM, CDR2 ANQGSEA. Unmatched junction bases numbered 5, after V lost 2 bases and J lost 7 bases. The CDR3 loop reads CSVERTSGKNEQFF. Written as DNA, the CDR3 is TGCAGCGTTGAAAGAACTAGCGGGAAGAATGAGCAGTTCTTC.

This sequence joins TRBV4-3 and TRBJ2-3; TRBD2 matches at 8 bases. The J segment lost 8 bases and the V segment lost 1 base, leaving 14 bases of the junction unmatched. CDR1 is LGHNA, CDR2 YSLEER, per germline. CDR3 length: 17 residues. CDR3 DNA: TGCGCCAGCAGCCAAGCCGGGACGGGGATCGGGGGGGGTACGCAGTATTTT. Protein sequence: CASSQAGTGIGGGTQYF.

The rearrangement links TRBV4-3 to TRBJ1-2; TRBD1 is a possible D gene (6 bases). This CDR3 has 15 residues. V shed 1 base and J shed 6 bases, with 15 bases lying between them. The germline V gene has CDR1 LGHNA and CDR2 YSLEER. The CDR3 nucleotides read TGCGCCAGCAGCCAAGTAAGGGGGGGGCCCGATGGCTACACCTTC. Translation: CASSQVRGGPDGYTF.

This clone was counted a single time. The chain is built from TRBV12-3 or TRBV12-4 and TRBJ2-7; D is ambiguous. The CDR3 length is 11 residues. V lost 6 bases and J 6 bases, leaving 9 bases between the germline ends. The CDR3 DNA follows: TGTGCCAGCAGACTCCGGGTCGAGCAGTACTTC. It yields the protein CASRLRVEQYF.

The gene calls are TRBV19 and TRBJ2-1, with a weak D call TRBD1 (5 bases). V shed 1 base and J shed 2 bases, with 12 bases lying between them. CDR3 length: 16 amino acids. CDR1 and CDR2 from the germline V gene are LNHDA and SQIVND (reference sequence). The CDR3 DNA follows: TGTGCCAGTAGTATAGCTCACAGGCCCCCCTACAATGAGCAGTTCTTC. Translation gives CASSIAHRPPYNEQFF.

This sequence joins TRBV11-2 and TRBJ2-1; 7 bases are a match to TRBD2. Germline assignment: CDR1 SGHAT and CDR2 FQNNGV. V was clipped by 1 base and J by 6 bases; unmatched bases: 6. The CDR3 length is 15 residues. The CDR3 DNA reads as TGTGCCAGCAGCTTAGTGGTAGCGGGTAGCAATGAGCAGTTCTTC. Amino acid sequence: CASSLVVAGSNEQFF.

The chain joins TRBV6-2 or TRBV6-3 to TRBJ1-1; 7 bases line up with TRBD1. After removal of 0 bases from V and 0 bases from J, the junction contained 4 bases not matched to a gene. The CDR3 runs to 16 residues. The germline V gene encodes CDR1 MNHEY and CDR2 SVGEGT. The CDR3 coding sequence is TGTGCCAGCAGTTACTCGACAGGGTCCCTGAACACTGAAGCTTTCTTT. Amino acids: CASSYSTGSLNTEAFF.

The gene calls are TRBV6-5 and TRBJ2-7, with D perhaps TRBD2 (6 bases). Germline assignment: CDR1 MNHEY and CDR2 SVGAGI. The CDR3 loop spans 14 amino acids. V was trimmed by 2 bases and J by 6 bases, leaving 14 bases between them. CDR3 protein: CASSYGIGRGEQYF. In nucleotides, the CDR3 is TGTGCCAGCAGTTACGGGATAGGGCGGGGCGAGCAGTACTTC.

V gene TRBV19 combines with J gene TRBJ1-3, with a weak D call TRBD1 (5 bases). The CDR3 length is 13 residues. Germline CDR1 and CDR2: LNHDA and SQIVND (reference sequence). The ends were cut back, 10 bases at V and 0 bases at J, with 10 bases in the middle. The CDR3 nucleotides are TGTGCCACCCGACAGATCTCTGGAAACACCATATATTTT. Amino acids: CATRQISGNTIYF. The whole variable domain, remainder taken from reference TRBV19 and TRBJ1-3, is DGGITQSPKYLFRKEGQNVTLSCEQNLNHDAMYWYRQDPGQGLRLIYYSQIVNDFQKGDIAEGYSVSREKKESFPLTVTSAQKNPTAFYLCATRQISGNTIYFGEGSWLTVV.

The chain has TRBV28 and TRBJ2-7; D is possibly TRBD2 (6 bases). CDR1 and CDR2 (germline): MDHEN, SYDVKM. V shed 1 base and J shed 6 bases, with 13 bases lying between them. There are 14 residues in the CDR3. The DNA of the CDR3 is TGTGCCAGCAGTTTATTTGGGGGGTTGGGCGAGCAGTACTTC. It specifies CASSLFGGLGEQYF.

The chain links TRBV2 to TRBJ2-7; 8 bases agree with TRBD1. V lost 6 bases and J lost 4; bases outside the gene matches: 8. Germline V CDR1 and CDR2: SNHLY, FYNNEI. CDR3 size: 14 residues. The CDR3 DNA is TGTGCCAGCAGGACCCGGACAGGGCTGTACGAGCAGTACTTC. This sequence encodes CASRTRTGLYEQYF.